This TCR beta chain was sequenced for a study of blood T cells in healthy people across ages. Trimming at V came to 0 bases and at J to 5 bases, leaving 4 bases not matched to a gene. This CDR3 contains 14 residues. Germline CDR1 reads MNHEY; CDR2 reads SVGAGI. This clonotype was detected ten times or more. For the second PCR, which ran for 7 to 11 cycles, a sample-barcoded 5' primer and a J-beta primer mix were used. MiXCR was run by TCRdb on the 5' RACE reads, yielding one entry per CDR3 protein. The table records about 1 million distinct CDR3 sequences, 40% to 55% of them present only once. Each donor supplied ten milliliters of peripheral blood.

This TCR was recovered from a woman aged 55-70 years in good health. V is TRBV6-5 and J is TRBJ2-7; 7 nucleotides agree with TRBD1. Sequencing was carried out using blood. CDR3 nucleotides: TGTGCCAGCAGTTACTCAACACAGGGGAACGAGCAGTACTTC. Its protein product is CASSYSTQGNEQYF.